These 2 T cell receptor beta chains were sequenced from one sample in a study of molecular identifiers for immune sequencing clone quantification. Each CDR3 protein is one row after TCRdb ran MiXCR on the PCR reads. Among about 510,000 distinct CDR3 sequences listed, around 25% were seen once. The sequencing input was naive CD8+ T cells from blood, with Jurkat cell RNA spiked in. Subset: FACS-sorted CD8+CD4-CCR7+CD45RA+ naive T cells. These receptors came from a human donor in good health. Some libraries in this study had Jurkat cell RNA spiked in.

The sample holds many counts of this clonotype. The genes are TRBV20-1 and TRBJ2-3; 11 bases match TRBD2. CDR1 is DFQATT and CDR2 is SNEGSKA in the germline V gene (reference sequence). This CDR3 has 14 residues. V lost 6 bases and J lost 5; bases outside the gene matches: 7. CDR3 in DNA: TGCAGTGCCGTAGCGGGGGGGGGTGTAGATACGCAGTATTTT. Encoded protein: CSAVAGGGVDTQYF.

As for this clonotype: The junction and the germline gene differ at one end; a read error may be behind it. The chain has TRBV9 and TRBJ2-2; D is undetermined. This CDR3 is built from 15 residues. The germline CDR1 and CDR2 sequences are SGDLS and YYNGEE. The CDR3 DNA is TGTCCCAGCAGCGTAGAGGCACCCAACACCGGGGAGCTGTTTTTT. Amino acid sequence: CPSSVEAPNTGELFF.